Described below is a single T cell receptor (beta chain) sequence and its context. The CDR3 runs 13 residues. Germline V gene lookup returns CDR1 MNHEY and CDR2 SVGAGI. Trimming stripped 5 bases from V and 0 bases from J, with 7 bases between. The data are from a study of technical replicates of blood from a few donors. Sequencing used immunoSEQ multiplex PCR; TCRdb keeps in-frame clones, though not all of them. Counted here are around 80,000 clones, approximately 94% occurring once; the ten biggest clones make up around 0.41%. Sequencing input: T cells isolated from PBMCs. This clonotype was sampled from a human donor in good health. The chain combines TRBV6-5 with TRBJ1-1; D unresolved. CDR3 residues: CASSPQMNTEAFF. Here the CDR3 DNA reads TGTGCCAGCAGTCCCCAGATGAACACTGAAGCTTTCTTT.